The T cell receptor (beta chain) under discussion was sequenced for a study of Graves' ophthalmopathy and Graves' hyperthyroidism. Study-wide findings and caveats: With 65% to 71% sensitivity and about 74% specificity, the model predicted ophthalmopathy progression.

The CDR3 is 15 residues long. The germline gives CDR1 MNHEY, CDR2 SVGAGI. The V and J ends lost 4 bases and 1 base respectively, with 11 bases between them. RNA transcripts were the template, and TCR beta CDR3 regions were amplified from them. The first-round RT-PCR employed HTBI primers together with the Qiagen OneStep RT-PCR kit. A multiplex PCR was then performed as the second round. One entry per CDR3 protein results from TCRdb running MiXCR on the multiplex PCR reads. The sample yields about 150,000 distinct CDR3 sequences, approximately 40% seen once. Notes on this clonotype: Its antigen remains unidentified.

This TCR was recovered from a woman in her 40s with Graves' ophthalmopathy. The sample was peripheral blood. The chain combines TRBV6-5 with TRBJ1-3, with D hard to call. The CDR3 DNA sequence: TGTGCCAGCAGTTCTCCATCCTCTTCTGGAAACACCATATATTTT. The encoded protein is CASSSPSSSGNTIYF.